This T cell receptor beta chain was recovered during a study of CD8 T cells in Susac syndrome. Random hexamers were used to reverse transcribe roughly 0.45 to 1 ug of RNA. TCR beta CDR3 was amplified by immunoSEQ multiplex PCR. This amplification extended across 54 Vbeta and 13 Jbeta segments. Via MiXCR, TCRdb re-called the immunoSEQ multiplex PCR reads, giving one row per CDR3 protein. Here the sample spans roughly 180,000 distinct CDR3 sequences, less than 95% being singletons. Purification of the CD8+ and CD4+ T cells relied on negative isolation, and TEMRA cells underwent FACS enrichment. The germline V gene has CDR1 SEHNR and CDR2 FQNEAQ (reference sequence). The ends were cut back, 2 bases at V and 0 bases at J, with 10 bases in the middle. This CDR3 comprises 15 residues.

The sequence was obtained from a human donor in good health. The chain couples TRBV7-9 to TRBJ2-5; D tentatively fits TRBD1 or TRBD2 (5 bases each). Specimen: CD4+ T cells from PBMCs. CDR3 sequence reads: CASSLFGAYQETQYF. Written as DNA, the CDR3 is TGTGCCAGCAGCTTATTCGGGGCTTACCAAGAGACCCAGTACTTC.